The 23 T cell receptor beta chains below all came from one sample that was sequenced in a study of response to subunit inactivated influenza vaccine. Each CDR3 protein is one row after TCRdb ran MiXCR on the RT-PCR reads. The sample includes over 650,000 distinct CDR3 sequences, around 18% of them seen just once. The material was PBMCs from blood, obtained about 5 days after vaccination. These receptors were collected from a man aged 50 to 60 who received an inactivated influenza vaccine.

The chain couples TRBV11-2 to TRBJ2-1; 9 bases agree with TRBD2. The CDR3 has 19 residues. J lost 5 bases, V lost 0 bases, and 14 bases had no gene match. Looked up from germline, CDR1 is SGHAT and CDR2 is FQNNGV. The CDR3 is CASSLDKWATSGLHNEQFF. The DNA for the CDR3 is TGTGCCAGCAGCTTAGACAAGTGGGCGACTAGCGGTCTCCACAATGAGCAGTTCTTC.

This clonotype was seen ten or more times. The chain is built from TRBV10-3 and TRBJ2-7, with 8 bases lining up with TRBD2. V lost 4 bases to trimming and J lost 6 bases; unmatched junction nucleotides: 11. Germline assignment: CDR1 ENHRY and CDR2 SYGVKD. The CDR3 has 15 amino acids. The CDR3 bases are TGTGCCATCAGTGCCCGACTAGCGTCGCCAAGCGAGCAGTACTTC. The encoded protein is CAISARLASPSEQYF.

Only a few counts were recorded for this clonotype. The chain is built from TRBV14 and TRBJ1-2; possibly TRBD1 for D (6 bases). Germline-derived CDR1 and CDR2 are SGHDN and FVKESK. With 4 bases removed from V and 8 bases from J, the gap between germline ends came to 17 bases. This CDR3 is built from 14 residues. The CDR3 nucleotides are TGTGCCAGCAGCCCTCATAGGGGGGCAGGGGGCTACACCTTC. It specifies CASSPHRGAGGYTF.

V is TRBV20-1 and J is TRBJ2-5, with a weak D call TRBD1 (6 bases). The CDR3 sequence is 13 residues long. The V end was cut by 6 bases, the J end by 2 bases, with 13 bases between. CDR1 and CDR2 from the germline V gene are DFQATT and SNEGSKA (reference sequence). In nucleotides, the CDR3 is TGCAGTGCGAAACAGGGTATACAAGAGACCCAGTACTTC. Encoded protein: CSAKQGIQETQYF.

Only a few counts were recorded for this clonotype. The chain carries TRBV6-6 and TRBJ2-2; unclear D gene. The CDR3 contains 12 residues. CDR1 is MNHNY and CDR2 is SVGAGI in the germline V gene (reference sequence). With 0 bases removed from V and 6 bases from J, the gap between germline ends came to 2 bases. CDR3 region: CASSYSPGELFF. Here the CDR3 DNA reads TGTGCCAGCAGTTACTCTCCCGGGGAGCTGTTTTTT.

This clonotype was seen more than once but under ten times. The chain couples TRBV20-1 to TRBJ2-3, with D unresolved. V lost 7 bases and J lost 2, with 10 bases in between. The CDR3 is 12 residues long. The germline V gene has CDR1 DFQATT and CDR2 SNEGSKA (reference sequence). CDR3 bases: TGCAGTGTCCCAGCGCTCACAGATACGCAGTATTTT. Encoded protein: CSVPALTDTQYF.

This clonotype occurred once. This chain connects TRBV4-2 to TRBJ2-1; D is possibly TRBD2 (6 bases). The CDR3 is 17 residues long. Germline loops: CDR1 LGHNA, CDR2 YNFKEQ. V gave up 1 base and J gave up 8 bases, with 21 bases separating them. The CDR3 reads CASSQVGELSSGDEQFF. In nucleotides, the CDR3 is TGTGCCAGCAGCCAAGTAGGTGAACTGTCCTCGGGAGATGAGCAGTTCTTC.

The chain employs TRBV11-2 and TRBJ2-7, with D maybe TRBD2 (6 bases). The CDR3 is 16 residues long. From germline, CDR1 is SGHAT and CDR2 FQNNGV. V lost 5 bases to trimming and J lost 4 bases, with 21 bases between them. The CDR3 DNA follows: TGTGCCAGCAGCCGAACCGACTACCCTAGCGTATACGAGCAGTACTTC. Its protein product is CASSRTDYPSVYEQYF.

The sample holds many counts of this clonotype. V gene TRBV20-1 combines with J gene TRBJ2-3, with D unresolved. This CDR3 contains 12 residues. Between the trimmed V and J ends, which lost 3 bases and 2 bases, there was a span of 6 bases. CDR1 and CDR2 (germline): DFQATT, SNEGSKA (reference sequence). The CDR3 region is CSASGITDTQYF. CDR3 nucleotide sequence: TGCAGTGCTAGTGGCATCACAGATACGCAGTATTTT.

This clonotype has at least ten counts. This chain links TRBV6-2 or TRBV6-3 with TRBJ2-5; D not certain. Germline V gene lookup returns CDR1 MNHEY and CDR2 SVGEGT. The CDR3 runs 12 residues. V dropped 4 bases and J dropped 5 bases, with 8 bases sitting between them. The CDR3 DNA sequence: TGTGCCAGCAGTTCATTTACGGAGACCCAGTACTTC. This encodes CASSSFTETQYF.

The CDR3 reads CASSPETNYGYTF. The CDR3 DNA follows: TGTGCCAGCAGCCCAGAGACTAACTATGGCTACACCTTC. V usage is TRBV7-8 and J usage is TRBJ1-2; no firm D call. CDR1 and CDR2 from the germline V gene are SGHVS and FQNEAQ. Trimming removed 5 bases from V and 0 bases from J, with 7 bases in between. CDR3 length equals 13 residues.

The V call is TRBV2, the J call TRBJ2-5, with 13 bases lining up with TRBD2. The CDR3 contains 19 residues. Trimming took 2 bases from V and 3 from J; bases not matched to a gene: 12. Germline CDR1 SNHLY, CDR2 FYNNEI. The CDR3 protein is CASSEPTSGRALDEETQYF. DNA of the CDR3: TGTGCCAGCAGTGAACCCACTAGCGGGAGGGCCCTCGATGAAGAGACCCAGTACTTC.

The chain joins TRBV6-5 to TRBJ2-6, with D possibly matching TRBD1 (5 bases). The V end was cut by 0 bases, the J end by 1 base, with 7 bases between. CDR1 and CDR2 from the germline V gene are MNHEY and SVGAGI. The length of the CDR3 is 16 residues. The CDR3 DNA is TGTGCCAGCAGTTACTCGAGGACATCTGGGGCCAACGTCCTGACTTTC. As protein: CASSYSRTSGANVLTF.

The rearrangement links TRBV4-2 to TRBJ2-5; 9 nucleotides agree with TRBD1. The length of the CDR3 is 15 residues. The germline CDR1 and CDR2 sequences are LGHNA and YNFKEQ. With V trimmed by 1 base and J by 4 bases, 4 bases remained unmatched. The CDR3 region has the DNA TGTGCCAGCAGCCAAGGACCGGGACAGGGAGAGACCCAGTACTTC. Its protein is CASSQGPGQGETQYF.

This clonotype was counted at least ten times. The chain uses TRBV10-1 and TRBJ2-1; 7 bases line up with TRBD1. Germline-derived CDR1 and CDR2 are WNHNN and SYGVQD (reference sequence). CDR3 length: 15 residues. V lost 6 bases, J lost 8 bases, and 13 bases stayed unmatched. The CDR3 sequence is CASSLGTVSNDEQFF. DNA for the CDR3: TGCGCCAGCAGCCTGGGGACAGTCTCAAACGATGAGCAGTTCTTC.

This clonotype was counted many times. This chain joins TRBV7-2 and TRBJ1-6; D call uncertain. Germline V gene sequence: CDR1 SGHTA, CDR2 FQGNSA. V gave up 2 bases and J gave up 0 bases, with 8 bases separating them. This CDR3 has 16 residues. The CDR3 loop reads CASSLSHSSYNSPLHF. CDR3 bases: TGTGCCAGCAGCTTATCTCACAGCTCCTATAATTCACCCCTCCACTTT.

In this sample, this clonotype turned up a few times. V gene TRBV6-1 combines with J gene TRBJ1-5; 7 nucleotides align to TRBD1. V lost 6 bases, J lost 2 bases, and 7 bases stayed unmatched. Germline V CDR1 and CDR2: MNHNS, SASEGT. This CDR3 comprises 15 residues. This CDR3 reads CASRRDREGNQPQHF. The CDR3 DNA sequence: TGTGCCAGCAGACGCGACAGGGAGGGCAATCAGCCCCAGCATTTT.

The CDR3 reads CASSTGTSGGVTGETQYF. The CDR3 coding sequence is TGTGCCAGCTCGACGGGGACTAGCGGGGGCGTAACAGGGGAGACCCAGTACTTC. The rearrangement links TRBV27 to TRBJ2-5; 14 bases match TRBD2. The CDR3 covers 18 residues. Germline V gene sequence: CDR1 MNHEY, CDR2 SMNVEV (reference sequence). With V trimmed by 8 bases and J by 5 bases, 16 bases remained unmatched.

The sample holds a few counts of this clonotype. The CDR3 nucleotides read TGTGCCAGCAGCTTGGACAGGGGCTATGAGCAGTTCTTC. The encoded protein is CASSLDRGYEQFF. The chain employs TRBV7-3 and TRBJ2-1, with 9 bases aligning to TRBD1. The CDR3 runs 13 residues. The V and J ends lost 3 bases and 8 bases, in that order; junction bases with no gene match: 2. CDR1 and CDR2 (germline): SGHTA, FQGTGA.

The V and J genes are TRBV12-3 or TRBV12-4 and TRBJ2-3; D may correspond to TRBD1 or TRBD2 (5 bases each). This CDR3 comprises 14 residues. The V end lost 7 bases, the J end lost 3 bases, and 14 bases lay between the germline ends. CDR3 residues: CASTFGGKTDTQYF. The CDR3 bases are TGTGCCAGCACCTTTGGGGGAAAGACAGATACGCAGTATTTT.

This clonotype was counted many times. This sequence joins TRBV12-3 or TRBV12-4 and TRBJ2-5; a weak D match, TRBD2 (6 bases). Trimming removed 2 bases from V and 5 bases from J, with 12 bases in between. The CDR3 runs 14 residues. CDR3 sequence (DNA): TGTGCCAGCAGTTTATGGCGGGGCGACGAGACCCAGTACTTC. This codes for CASSLWRGDETQYF.

This clonotype has a handful of counts. This sequence joins TRBV20-1 and TRBJ2-3; TRBD1 aligns across 7 bases. CDR1 is DFQATT and CDR2 is SNEGSKA in the germline V gene (reference sequence). The CDR3 consists of 15 residues. V shed 4 bases and J 4 bases; nucleotides not matched to a gene: 11. For the CDR3, the DNA is TGCAGTGCTAATGAGGGACAGTCAAGTGCAGATACGCAGTATTTT. Its protein is CSANEGQSSADTQYF.

This clonotype was observed a few times. V and J are TRBV6-1 and TRBJ2-7; D might be TRBD1 or TRBD2, each matching 5 bases. The CDR3 totals 14 residues. Trimming took off 5 bases at V and 3 bases at J, with 14 bases between the two ends. CDR1 and CDR2 (germline): MNHNS, SASEGT. In nucleotides, the CDR3 is TGTGCCAGCAGTCCAAGGGACCGATTCTACGAGCAGTACTTC. Encoded protein: CASSPRDRFYEQYF.